These T cell receptor beta chains were read from a single sample in a study of blood T cell repertoires in COVID-19. Sequenced by immunoSEQ multiplex PCR; TCRdb stores in-frame clones only, minus some. In the table there are about 120,000 clones, over 75% of which are singletons. Sequenced: peripheral blood. The receptors stem from a human donor with active COVID-19. The donor label of this sample is uncertain. The CDR3 runs from the conserved cysteine through the conserved F or W. Each record gives: V gene, J gene, D gene, CDR3 protein. The D gene is left open where the match is weak.

TRBV18,TRBJ1-5,TRBD1,CASSEQGATSNQPQHF
TRBV2,TRBJ1-2,TRBD1,CASSERGTGYTNYGYTF
TRBV3-1/TRBV3-2,TRBJ2-3,NA,CASSQGGPTDTQYF
TRBV27,TRBJ1-1,TRBD1,CASSLSMGQGEAFF
TRBV5-5,TRBJ1-1,NA,CASSGAQVVHTEAFF
TRBV5-1,TRBJ2-3,TRBD2,CASSLKASGGTDTQYF
TRBV25-1,TRBJ2-7,NA,CASSPGDLSYEQYF
TRBV11-2,TRBJ2-7,NA,CASSPVGDEQYF
TRBV28,TRBJ1-1,NA,CASVDLPEAFF
TRBV12-3/TRBV12-4,TRBJ2-7,TRBD1,CASSRDRLYEQYF
TRBV6-2/TRBV6-3,TRBJ1-5,NA,CASSYRRQANQPQHF
TRBV6-5,TRBJ1-6,NA,CASSPGGLNSPLHF
TRBV7-3,TRBJ2-1,TRBD1,CASSAGQGSYNEQFF
TRBV6-5,TRBJ2-3,NA,CASSYFGQTDTQYF
TRBV2,TRBJ1-1,NA,CASTKRELNTEAFF
TRBV9,TRBJ1-3,NA,CASSVVGLVRAARENTIYF
TRBV27,TRBJ1-5,NA,CASSSRTAQHF